The 18 T cell receptor beta chains below all came from one sample that was sequenced in a study of T cells in Graves' hyperthyroidism and ophthalmopathy. What was amplified from RNA transcripts were TCR beta CDR3 regions. Primed by the HTBI set, a first-round RT-PCR was run on the TCR CDR3. Each CDR3 protein gets one entry after TCRdb re-called the multiplex PCR reads with MiXCR. The sample includes a few hundred thousand distinct CDR3 sequences, roughly 19% seen only once; the top ten take roughly 39%. Specimen: blood. The receptors originated from a man aged 45-65 years with Graves' ophthalmopathy.

The chain uses TRBV28 and TRBJ2-5; possibly TRBD1 for D (6 bases). With 6 bases removed from V and 5 bases from J, the gap between germline ends came to 16 bases. Germline-derived CDR1 and CDR2 are MDHEN and SYDVKM. The CDR3 is 14 amino acids. CDR3 amino acids: CASRPTGARETQYF. In DNA, the CDR3 is TGTGCCAGCAGGCCGACAGGAGCGCGTGAGACCCAGTACTTC.

The DNA of the CDR3 is TGCAGTGCACGTAGCTCTGGAAACACCATATATTTT. It yields the protein CSARSSGNTIYF. This rearrangement joins TRBV20-1 to TRBJ1-3; D uncertain. V lost 6 bases and J lost 0, with 6 bases in between. The CDR3 consists of 12 residues. Looked up from germline, CDR1 is DFQATT and CDR2 is SNEGSKA (reference sequence).

This clonotype was observed a few times. This chain joins TRBV5-1 and TRBJ2-3, with D tentatively TRBD1 (6 bases). This CDR3 has 15 residues. Germline CDR1 is SGHRS and CDR2 is YFSETQ. Trimming took off 6 bases at V and 8 bases at J, with 22 bases between the two ends. The chain's CDR3 is CASTPGTPLWATQYF. In DNA form, the CDR3 reads TGCGCCAGCACCCCGGGGACACCACTTTGGGCTACGCAGTATTTT.

This rearrangement joins TRBV7-8 to TRBJ2-3; 9 nucleotides line up with TRBD2. Germline CDR1 is SGHVS and CDR2 is FQNEAQ. The CDR3 is made up of 16 amino acids. Trimming removed 2 bases from V and 6 bases from J; junction bases left unmatched: 9. The CDR3 region is CASSLLSGRAADTQYF. The CDR3 nucleotides read TGTGCCAGCAGCTTACTTAGCGGGAGAGCGGCCGATACGCAGTATTTT.

This clonotype has ten or more counts. This chain joins TRBV7-2 and TRBJ2-1; D gene unclear. V was pared by 4 bases and J by 7 bases, with 11 bases between. Germline V lookup: CDR1 SGHTA, CDR2 FQGNSA. CDR3 length: 13 residues. The CDR3 reads CASSSPLVNEQFF. The DNA for the CDR3 is TGTGCCAGCAGCTCACCCTTGGTGAATGAGCAGTTCTTC.

The chain joins TRBV29-1 to TRBJ2-5; 9 bases align to TRBD2. The trim removed 1 base at V and 2 bases at J, leaving 11 bases unmatched. Germline V gene data show CDR1 as SQVTM and CDR2 as ANQGSEA. The CDR3 is 17 residues long. Here the CDR3 reads CSVEVWSSGSNQETQYF. The DNA for the CDR3 is TGCAGCGTTGAAGTGTGGAGTAGCGGGAGTAATCAAGAGACCCAGTACTTC.

A note on this clonotype: A read error may account for a junction end that differs from germline. The V gene is TRBV20-1, the J gene TRBJ2-1; 13 positions agree with TRBD2. The CDR3 sequence is 17 residues long. The germline CDR1 and CDR2 sequences are DFQATT and SNEGSKA (reference sequence). The CDR3 here is CSADSGTSGETYNEQFF. The CDR3 DNA sequence: TGCAGTGCTGACAGTGGGACTAGCGGGGAGACCTACAATGAGCAATTCTTC.

This sequence joins TRBV20-1 and TRBJ2-7, with 9 nucleotides matching TRBD2. The CDR3 covers 15 residues. Trimming removed 0 bases from V and 4 bases from J; junction bases left unmatched: 7. CDR1 DFQATT and CDR2 SNEGSKA come from the germline V gene (reference sequence). CDR3 nucleotides: TGCAGTGCTAGAGATGGGGGTAGCGGGGGTTACGAGCAGTACTTC. Its translation: CSARDGGSGGYEQYF.

There are many counts of this clonotype. The chain has TRBV15 and TRBJ2-7; 9 bases match TRBD2. J lost 0 bases, V lost 8 bases, and 8 bases had no gene match. Germline V gene lookup returns CDR1 LNHNV and CDR2 YYDKDF (reference sequence). This CDR3 contains 15 residues. For the CDR3, the DNA is TGTGCCACCGGGTTGCTAGCGGGAAGCTCCTACGAGCAGTACTTC. Its protein is CATGLLAGSSYEQYF.

The V gene is TRBV5-1, the J gene TRBJ2-3, with a tentative D call TRBD2 (6 bases). Germline loops: CDR1 SGHRS, CDR2 YFSETQ. The CDR3 has 14 amino acids. Trimming removed 7 bases at V and 2 bases at J, with 14 bases between. The CDR3 region has the DNA TGCGCCAGCGGGGACGGACTATTCACAGATACGCAGTATTTT. This encodes CASGDGLFTDTQYF.

Concerning this clonotype: A much larger clone is a single base away; this may be a read error. This sequence joins TRBV29-1 and TRBJ2-3, with D possibly TRBD1 on 5 matching bases. The CDR3 has 15 amino acids. CDR1 and CDR2 from the germline V gene are SQVTM and ANQGSEA. V lost 4 bases and J 0 bases, leaving 14 bases between the germline ends. The CDR3 DNA reads TGCAGCGTTGTGACAGCCCCTCCTAGCACAGATACGCAGTATTTT. This sequence encodes CSVVTAPPSTDTQYF.

This chain links TRBV5-5 with TRBJ2-2; D may match TRBD1 or TRBD2 (6 bases each). Trimming shortened V by 0 bases and J by 4 bases, and 10 bases separated the two germline ends. The CDR3 length is 15 residues. Germline V CDR1 and CDR2: SGHKS, YYEKEE (reference sequence). In nucleotides, the CDR3 is TGTGCCAGCAGCTTGGAGGGGGGACTCACCGGGGAGCTGTTTTTT. It encodes CASSLEGGLTGELFF.

This clonotype was counted ten times or more. The V and J genes are TRBV3-1 and TRBJ2-2, with 11 bases fitting TRBD2. The length of the CDR3 is 18 residues. V shed 3 bases, J shed 5 bases, and the junction held 11 bases outside the gene matches. CDR1 and CDR2 from the germline V gene are LGHDT and YNNKEL (reference sequence). CDR3 coding DNA: TGTGCCAGCAGCCACCCCGCCCCACTAGCGGGAGTTACCGGGGAGCTGTTTTTT. It specifies CASSHPAPLAGVTGELFF.

The rearrangement joins TRBV19 to TRBJ2-1; TRBD1 matches at 9 bases. This CDR3 spans 15 amino acids. V gave up 6 bases and J gave up 3 bases; unmatched junction bases: 6. Germline V gives CDR1 LNHDA, CDR2 SQIVND (reference sequence). CDR3 sequence (DNA): TGTGCCAGTAGAACCACAGGGGGCGGCTACAATGAGCAGTTCTTC. This codes for CASRTTGGGYNEQFF.

A word on this clonotype: Likely a read error: the CDR3 ends without its conserved phenylalanine or tryptophan. The rearrangement uses TRBV6-1 and TRBJ2-3, with D hard to call. This CDR3 has 16 amino acids. The V and J ends lost 1 base and 2 bases respectively, with 13 bases between them. From germline, CDR1 is MNHNS and CDR2 SASEGT. Here the CDR3 DNA reads TGTGCCAGCAGTGAAGGACGTCTTGGGATCACAGATACGCAGTATTCT. Protein sequence: CASSEGRLGITDTQYS.

The rearrangement uses TRBV6-1 and TRBJ2-2; 9 bases align to TRBD1. This CDR3 has 14 residues. Trimming removed 6 bases from V and 6 bases from J; junction bases left unmatched: 5. Looked up from germline, CDR1 is MNHNS and CDR2 is SASEGT. The CDR3 coding sequence is TGTGCCAGCAGGGAACAGGGGGCGGCCGGGGAGCTGTTTTTT. It is translated as CASREQGAAGELFF.

The sample holds many counts of this clonotype. The V and J genes are TRBV28 and TRBJ2-1; D possibly uses TRBD1 or TRBD2 (6 bases each). Germline CDR1 is MDHEN and CDR2 is SYDVKM. V was pared by 5 bases and J by 1 base, with 15 bases between. The length of the CDR3 is 16 residues. CDR3 nucleotide sequence: TGTGCCAGCAGTGGGGGCGCGGGACTGTCCTACAATGAGCAGTTCTTC. Encoded protein: CASSGGAGLSYNEQFF.

The V call is TRBV12-3 or TRBV12-4, the J call TRBJ2-7, with TRBD1 matching 7 bases. Trimming took 6 bases from V and 3 from J; bases not matched to a gene: 8. CDR3 length: 14 residues. CDR3 bases: TGTGCCAGCAGAGAACAGGGGAGCTTCTACGAGCAGTACTTC. Residues: CASREQGSFYEQYF.